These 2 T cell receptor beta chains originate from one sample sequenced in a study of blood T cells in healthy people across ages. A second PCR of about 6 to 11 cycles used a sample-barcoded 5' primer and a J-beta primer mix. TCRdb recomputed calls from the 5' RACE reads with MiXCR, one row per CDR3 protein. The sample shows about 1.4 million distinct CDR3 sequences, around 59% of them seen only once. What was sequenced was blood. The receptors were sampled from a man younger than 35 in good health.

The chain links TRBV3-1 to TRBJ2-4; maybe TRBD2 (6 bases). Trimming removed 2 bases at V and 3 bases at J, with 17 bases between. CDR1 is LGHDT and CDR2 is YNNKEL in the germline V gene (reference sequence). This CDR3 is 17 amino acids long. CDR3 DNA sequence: TGTGCCAGCAGCCAACACCTCCGTGGCGGGGTCAAAAACATTCAGTACTTC. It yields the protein CASSQHLRGGVKNIQYF.

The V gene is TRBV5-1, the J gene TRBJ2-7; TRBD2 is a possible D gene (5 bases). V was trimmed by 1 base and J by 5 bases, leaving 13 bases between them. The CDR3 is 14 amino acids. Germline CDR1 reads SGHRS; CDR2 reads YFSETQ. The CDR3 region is CASSLHPGTDEQYF. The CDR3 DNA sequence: TGCGCCAGCAGCTTGCATCCGGGAACTGACGAGCAGTACTTC.